This section outlines one T cell receptor beta chain sequence together with its context. The antigen remains unidentified. Germline V CDR1 and CDR2: MGHDK, SYGVNS. CDR3 length: 11 amino acids. Between the trimmed V and J ends, which lost 5 bases and 0 bases, there was a span of 1 base. This sample stems from a study of shared clonotypes between healthy human individuals. Findings and limits, study-wide: Relative to clonotypes present in all four donors, those not shared had lower generation probabilities. Few donors limited the genetic and exposure-history diversity represented.

Assay runs were performed at deep level. The method was immunoSEQ multiplex PCR; TCRdb's version includes in-frame clones alone and lacks a portion of them. The table lists 2 million to 2.5 million clones, roughly 94% of them singletons. The naive CD8 population came from CD45RO-negative cells selected for CCR7, without terminally differentiated effector memory CD45RA+ cells. The source material was naive CD8+ T cells sorted from blood. The chain is built from TRBV25-1 and TRBJ1-1, with no clear D. This receptor was identified in a young man in good health. CDR3 bases: TGTGCCAGCAGTATGAACACTGAAGCTTTCTTT. The encoded protein is CASSMNTEAFF.